This passage covers 8 T cell receptor beta chains from one sample sequenced in a study of a mutant IDH1 vaccine in newly diagnosed glioma. Their antigens are not known. Sequencing was performed with immunoSEQ multiplex PCR; in TCRdb, only in-frame clones are kept and a portion is missing. The sample lists 10,000 to 14,000 clones, 81% seen once, with around a sixth in the top ten. Sample time point: week 47, end of study. Doses comprised 300 ug of mutant IDH1 20-mer peptide each, plus topical imiquimod. The specimen was PBMCs, collected from a glioma patient whose treatment included an IDH1 peptide vaccine. Receptor source: a man aged 25-45 years with glioma.

This clone came up once. This sequence joins TRBV7-2 and TRBJ1-2; 8 bases are shared with TRBD1. V lost 2 bases to trimming and J lost 7 bases; unmatched junction nucleotides: 12. The CDR3 contains 16 residues. The germline V gene encodes CDR1 SGHTA and CDR2 FQGNSA. The CDR3 bases are TGTGCCAGCAGCTTATCAGGACAGGGCCGGCGGGGTGGCTACACCTTC. The encoded protein is CASSLSGQGRRGGYTF.

The chain employs TRBV7-9 and TRBJ1-2; D is undetermined. From germline, CDR1 is SEHNR and CDR2 FQNEAQ (reference sequence). This CDR3 contains 13 residues. Trimming stripped 5 bases from V and 8 bases from J, with 15 bases between. The CDR3, as DNA: TGTGCCAGCAGCGGTGGACGGGCTCAGGGCTACACCTTC. Amino acid sequence: CASSGGRAQGYTF.

The chain couples TRBV2 to TRBJ1-4, with D perhaps matching TRBD1 (5 bases). Trimming left V 10 bases short and J 0 bases short, with 24 bases between. The germline V gene has CDR1 SNHLY and CDR2 FYNNEI. The CDR3 extends over 18 amino acids. The CDR3 reads CAIRGRQRPFATNEKLFF. In nucleotides, the CDR3 is TGTGCCATTCGCGGGAGACAGAGACCTTTTGCAACTAATGAAAAACTGTTTTTT.

This chain uses TRBV5-1 with TRBJ2-1, with TRBD2 identical over 12 bases. V lost 3 bases to trimming and J lost 7 bases; unmatched junction nucleotides: 5. Germline CDR1 is SGHRS and CDR2 is YFSETQ. The CDR3 runs 15 residues. The chain's CDR3 is CASSSTSGSSNEQFF. The CDR3, as DNA: TGCGCCAGCAGCTCGACTAGCGGGAGCTCGAATGAGCAGTTCTTC. Full variable domain (missing parts from reference TRBV5-1 and TRBJ2-1): KAGVTQTPRYLIKTRGQQVTLSCSPISGHRSVSWYQQTPGQGLQFLFEYFSETQRNKGNFPGRFSGRQFSNSRSEMNVSTLELGDSALYLCASSSTSGSSNEQFFGPGTRLTVL.

The rearrangement joins TRBV7-9 to TRBJ2-3; D possibly corresponds to TRBD2 (6 bases). Deletions cut 5 bases from V and 0 bases from J, with 15 bases between. The length of the CDR3 is 16 residues. The germline CDR1 and CDR2 sequences are SEHNR and FQNEAQ (reference sequence). This CDR3 reads CASSPWRVTSTDTQYF. Here the CDR3 DNA reads TGTGCCAGCAGCCCATGGAGGGTTACTAGCACAGATACGCAGTATTTT.

The CDR3 DNA follows: TGTGCCAGCAGCTTACCCACACGGGGCCTAGCGGATGACACAGATACGCAGTATTTT. Protein product: CASSLPTRGLADDTDTQYF. This rearrangement joins TRBV7-9 to TRBJ2-3, with TRBD2 matching over 7 bases. With 2 bases clipped from V and 2 bases from J, the junction kept 16 bases outside the gene matches. The CDR3 loop spans 19 amino acids. CDR1 is SEHNR and CDR2 is FQNEAQ in the germline V gene (reference sequence).

This clone was recorded only once. This chain connects TRBV7-9 to TRBJ1-6; D is possibly TRBD1 (5 bases). Germline CDR1 and CDR2: SEHNR and FQNEAQ (reference sequence). There are 14 residues in the CDR3. Between the trimmed V and J ends, which lost 7 bases and 8 bases, there was a span of 15 bases. CDR3 sequence (DNA): TGTGCCAGCAACACCGGGACCCGGGATTCACCCCTCCACTTT. Amino acid sequence: CASNTGTRDSPLHF.

The J gene is TRBJ2-1, the V gene TRBV4-2; 13 nucleotides line up with TRBD2. This CDR3 has 17 amino acids. Trimming took 1 base from V and 4 from J; bases not matched to a gene: 4. The germline V gene has CDR1 LGHNA and CDR2 YNFKEQ. CDR3 sequence reads: CASSQGMGLAGYNEQFF. Here the CDR3 DNA reads TGTGCCAGCAGCCAAGGGATGGGACTAGCGGGGTACAATGAGCAGTTCTTC.